This TCR beta chain comes out of a study of CD8 T cells in ankylosing spondylitis. Whole-study findings and limits: Among TCR beta sequences, a motif of under ten highly homologous variants appeared characteristic of ankylosing spondylitis blood.

TCRdb used MiXCR to reprocess the 5' RACE reads, holding one entry per CDR3 protein. The sample comprises 350,000 to 550,000 distinct CDR3 sequences, roughly 27% of which are singletons, and about 0.9% rests with the top ten. This clonotype showed up just a few times. Its antigen remains unidentified. Germline V gene lookup returns CDR1 SNHLY and CDR2 FYNNEI. This CDR3 spans 13 amino acids. V was trimmed by 7 bases and J by 1 base, leaving 8 bases between them. The TCR sequence derives from a male donor with ankylosing spondylitis. What was sequenced was blood, either unsorted or a sorted T cell fraction (not recorded which). J is TRBJ2-1 and V is TRBV2; D might be TRBD1 (5 bases). The CDR3 DNA reads as TGTGCCAGCACCAGGGTTTCCTACAATGAGCAGTTCTTC. It yields the protein CASTRVSYNEQFF.